This T cell receptor beta chain is drawn from a study of vaccination and CD4 T cells after COVID-19. About the research overall: Sampling post-COVID took place a median roughly 92 days after diagnosis (range 35 to 161).

Comment on this clonotype: The antigen remains undetermined.

The Oncomine TCR Beta short-read assay sequenced DNA from cultured CD4+ T cells. A single record per CDR3 protein comes from TCRdb applying MiXCR to the PCR reads. The sample carries over 8,000 distinct CDR3 sequences, less than 80% recorded once. The treatment denotes: roughly 11-day PBMC culture with coronavirus spike peptide pools or control peptides (ViraFEST assay). ViraFEST grew antigen-specific T cells using peptide pools, then sequenced TCRs. The source material was CD4+ T cells from blood, cultured in vitro. The source of this sequence is a human donor who had recovered from COVID-19.

CDR3 bases: TGTGCCAGCAGTCCCGAGTGGGGCAACACTGAAGCTTTCTTT. Amino acids: CASSPEWGNTEAFF. The chain combines TRBV7-9 with TRBJ1-1, with D possibly being TRBD1 (5 bases). Germline CDR1 is SEHNR and CDR2 is FQNEAQ (reference sequence). Trimming removed 6 bases at V and 2 bases at J, with 13 bases between. The CDR3 extends over 14 amino acids.